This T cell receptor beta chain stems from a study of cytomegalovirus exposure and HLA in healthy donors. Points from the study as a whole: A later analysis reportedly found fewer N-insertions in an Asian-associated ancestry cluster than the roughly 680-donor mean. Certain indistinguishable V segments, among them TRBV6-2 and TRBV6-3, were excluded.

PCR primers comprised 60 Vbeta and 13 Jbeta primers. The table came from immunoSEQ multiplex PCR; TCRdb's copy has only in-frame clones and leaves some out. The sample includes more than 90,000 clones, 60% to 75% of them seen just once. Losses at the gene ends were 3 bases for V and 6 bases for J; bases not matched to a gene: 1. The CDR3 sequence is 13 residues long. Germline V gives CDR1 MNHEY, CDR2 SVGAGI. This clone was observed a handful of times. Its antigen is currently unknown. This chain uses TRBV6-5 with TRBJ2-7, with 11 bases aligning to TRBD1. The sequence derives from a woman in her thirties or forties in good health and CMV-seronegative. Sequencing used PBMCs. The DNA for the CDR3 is TGTGCCAGCAGTTATGGGACAGGGGGCGAGCAGTACTTC. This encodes CASSYGTGGEQYF.